These 11 T cell receptor beta chains share one sample of origin, sequenced in a study of blood T cell repertoires in COVID-19. This table comes from immunoSEQ multiplex PCR, and its TCRdb copy is limited to in-frame clones, with some not included. Among about 120,000 clones listed, approximately 90% were seen once. The sequenced material came from peripheral blood. The receptors stem from a human donor in a cohort sampled during active COVID-19.

The chain employs TRBV6-5 and TRBJ1-2; D is unclear. The CDR3 runs to 11 residues. CDR1 and CDR2 from the germline V gene are MNHEY and SVGAGI. Trimming removed 2 bases at V and 8 bases at J, with 6 bases between. The CDR3 loop reads CASSYRGGYTF. The CDR3, as DNA: TGTGCCAGCAGTTACAGAGGAGGCTACACCTTC.

This chain links TRBV2 with TRBJ2-7; D possibly corresponds to TRBD2 (5 bases). The V gene's germline CDR1 is SNHLY and CDR2 FYNNEI. Trimming took 5 bases from V and 3 from J, leaving 11 bases between them. The CDR3 runs to 13 residues. The CDR3 is CASSSGPNYEQYF. Here the CDR3 DNA reads TGTGCCAGCAGTAGCGGCCCTAACTACGAGCAGTACTTC.

The chain combines TRBV3-1 (or the pseudogene TRBV3-2) with TRBJ2-1; 11 positions agree with TRBD2. V lost 4 bases to trimming and J lost 10 bases; unmatched junction nucleotides: 3. Germline V gene data show CDR1 as LGHDT and CDR2 as YNNKEL (reference sequence). This CDR3 is built from 13 residues. The CDR3 DNA follows: TGTGCCAGCAGCCGGGGGACTAGCGGAGAGCAGTTCTTC. Its protein is CASSRGTSGEQFF.

The chain joins TRBV29-1 to TRBJ2-5; D unclear. The ends were cut back, 6 bases at V and 5 bases at J, with 7 bases in the middle. The CDR3 is 10 amino acids. Looked up from germline, CDR1 is SQVTM and CDR2 is ANQGSEA. CDR3 loop: CSVWRETQYF. CDR3 coding DNA: TGCAGCGTCTGGCGGGAGACCCAGTACTTC.

The chain combines TRBV7-2 with TRBJ2-3; possibly TRBD1 for D (5 bases). V lost 5 bases to trimming and J lost 1 base, with 10 bases between them. The CDR3 extends over 14 amino acids. Germline loops: CDR1 SGHTA, CDR2 FQGNSA. CDR3 sequence reads: CASSETAGTDTQYF. The CDR3 DNA is TGTGCCAGCAGCGAGACAGCTGGCACAGATACGCAGTATTTT.

The chain couples TRBV20-1 to TRBJ2-7; TRBD2 matches at 14 bases. The J segment lost 5 bases and the V segment lost 3 bases, leaving 15 bases of the junction unmatched. Germline loops: CDR1 DFQATT, CDR2 SNEGSKA (reference sequence). This CDR3 has 18 residues. The CDR3 reads CSASATSGRAASGDEQYF. The DNA of the CDR3 is TGCAGTGCTAGTGCGACTAGCGGGAGGGCCGCTTCCGGAGACGAGCAGTACTTC.

The chain links TRBV5-1 to TRBJ2-5; TRBD2 matches at 12 bases. The germline V gene has CDR1 SGHRS and CDR2 YFSETQ. V gave up 1 base and J gave up 2 bases; unmatched junction bases: 6. The CDR3 extends over 17 amino acids. The CDR3 here is CASSLLATSGSQETQYF. As DNA, the CDR3 is TGCGCCAGCAGCTTGTTGGCGACTAGCGGGAGTCAAGAGACCCAGTACTTC.

This clone appeared once. The V call is TRBV7-2, the J call TRBJ1-5; possibly TRBD1 for D (5 bases). Germline values: CDR1 SGHTA, CDR2 FQGNSA. V gave up 5 bases and J gave up 7 bases, with 15 bases separating them. The CDR3 covers 14 residues. In DNA, the CDR3 is TGTGCCAGCAGCCCGGTGTCCGGGGGACAGCCCCAGCATTTT. Its translation: CASSPVSGGQPQHF.

This clone was counted a single time. This sequence joins TRBV27 and TRBJ2-3; 9 bases fit TRBD2. V shed 6 bases, J shed 2 bases, and the junction held 12 bases outside the gene matches. In germline, CDR1 is MNHEY, CDR2 SMNVEV (reference sequence). The CDR3 totals 17 residues. This chain's CDR3 is CASRPAGAGGFTDTQYF. The DNA for the CDR3 is TGTGCCAGCAGACCCGCCGGGGCGGGAGGGTTCACAGATACGCAGTATTTT.

This chain joins TRBV7-3 and TRBJ2-3, with TRBD2 matching 13 bases. CDR3 length: 16 amino acids. Losses at the gene ends were 5 bases for V and 5 bases for J; bases not matched to a gene: 7. The V gene's germline CDR1 is SGHTA and CDR2 FQGTGA. The CDR3 DNA follows: TGTGCCAGCAGCCCGGGGACTAGCGGGGTTCGAGATACGCAGTATTTT. This sequence encodes CASSPGTSGVRDTQYF.

The chain uses TRBV7-2 and TRBJ2-5; TRBD2 agrees at 9 bases. The CDR3 contains 15 residues. The junction had 8 bases not matched to a gene; V was cut back by 4 bases and J by 5 bases. Germline loops: CDR1 SGHTA, CDR2 FQGNSA. The CDR3 spells CASSSIAGEQETQYF. For the CDR3, the DNA is TGTGCCAGCAGCTCAATAGCGGGAGAGCAGGAGACCCAGTACTTC.